Following are 10 T cell receptor beta chains from one sample sequenced in a study of vaccination and CD4 T cells after COVID-19. No antigens are known for them. Treatment denoted: 10-day PBMC culture with coronavirus spike peptide pools or control peptides (ViraFEST assay). CD4+ T cells that came from the unexposed donor were collected before the COVID-19 pandemic (2011-2018). The assay that was used to sequence DNA from cultured CD4+ T cells was the Oncomine TCR Beta short-read assay. TCRdb ran MiXCR on the PCR reads and lists one entry per CDR3 protein. In the table there are approximately 6,000 distinct CDR3 sequences, roughly 36% of which are singletons. The material sequenced was CD4+ T cells from blood, cultured in vitro. The receptors originated from a human donor in good health.

The chain employs TRBV5-1 and TRBJ1-1, with D possibly matching TRBD1 (5 bases). The V gene lost 0 bases and the J gene lost 7 bases, with 13 bases spanning the gap. The length of the CDR3 is 14 residues. CDR1 SGHRS and CDR2 YFSETQ come from the germline V gene. The CDR3 is CASSLVPQASEAFF. The CDR3 nucleotides are TGCGCCAGCAGCTTGGTCCCACAGGCTAGTGAAGCTTTCTTT. The full variable domain, with the rest looked up from reference TRBV5-1 and TRBJ1-1, is KAGVTQTPRYLIKTRGQQVTLSCSPISGHRSVSWYQQTPGQGLQFLFEYFSETQRNKGNFPGRFSGRQFSNSRSEMNVSTLELGDSALYLCASSLVPQASEAFFGQGTRLTVV.

This clonotype was seen more than once but under ten times. The genes are TRBV2 and TRBJ2-7; 7 bases fit TRBD1. Germline V gene data show CDR1 as SNHLY and CDR2 as FYNNEI. The CDR3 has 13 residues. The V and J ends lost 6 bases and 7 bases, in that order; junction bases with no gene match: 9. The CDR3 loop is CASSRQGRYEQYF. The CDR3 DNA reads as TGTGCCAGCAGCCGACAGGGACGTTATGAGCAGTACTTC.

The genes are TRBV20-1 and TRBJ1-1, with 7 bases aligning to TRBD1. This CDR3 region has 11 residues. The trim removed 4 bases at V and 4 bases at J, leaving 0 bases unmatched. CDR1 and CDR2 (germline): DFQATT, SNEGSKA (reference sequence). In DNA form, the CDR3 reads TGCAGTGCTACAGGGGGCACTGAAGCTTTCTTT. This sequence encodes CSATGGTEAFF.

The chain employs TRBV19 and TRBJ2-6, with unresolved D. The CDR3 consists of 15 residues. Per germline, CDR1 LNHDA and CDR2 SQIVND (reference sequence). V was shortened by 6 bases and J by 0 bases, with 9 bases between the two germline ends. This CDR3 reads CASRDGSSGANVLTF. The CDR3 DNA follows: TGTGCCAGTAGGGACGGGTCCTCTGGGGCCAACGTCCTGACTTTC.

This clonotype came up a few times. The chain joins TRBV20-1 to TRBJ1-1; 8 bases are shared with TRBD1. Germline CDR1 DFQATT, CDR2 SNEGSKA (reference sequence). CDR3 length: 18 amino acids. The V segment lost 0 bases and the J segment 2 bases; nucleotides outside the gene matches: 14. CDR3 bases: TGCAGTGCTAGAGATGTCAGGGGGCTGGTAGGATTAAACACTGAAGCTTTCTTT. Translating it yields CSARDVRGLVGLNTEAFF.

The gene calls are TRBV7-9 and TRBJ2-2; weak D call: TRBD1 (5 bases). Trimming pared 5 bases from V and 0 bases from J, leaving 13 bases between. CDR3 length equals 16 residues. From germline, CDR1 is SEHNR and CDR2 FQNEAQ (reference sequence). CDR3 sequence (DNA): TGTGCCAGCAGCCGCCCCAGGGCATCGAACACCGGGGAGCTGTTTTTT. This sequence encodes CASSRPRASNTGELFF.

This clonotype was detected only a few times. The CDR3 region has the DNA TGTGCCAGCAGCCCGGACAGCGGACCCCTCCACTTT. Protein product: CASSPDSGPLHF. The rearrangement links TRBV7-9 to TRBJ1-6; a possible D gene is TRBD1 (6 bases). The CDR3 runs 12 residues. The germline V gene has CDR1 SEHNR and CDR2 FQNEAQ (reference sequence). Trimming shortened V by 5 bases and J by 12 bases, and 11 bases separated the two germline ends.

This clonotype was detected a few times. The V call is TRBV20-1, the J call TRBJ1-5; 7 nucleotides match TRBD1. The junction had 10 bases not matched to a gene; V was cut back by 6 bases and J by 2 bases. CDR1 is DFQATT, CDR2 SNEGSKA, per germline (reference sequence). The CDR3 is 15 residues long. The CDR3 reads CSATGAMRGNQPQHF. CDR3 nucleotide sequence: TGCAGTGCCACAGGGGCAATGAGGGGCAATCAGCCCCAGCATTTT.

This chain connects TRBV7-3 to TRBJ1-1, with a possible D match to TRBD1 (5 bases). Germline CDR1 reads SGHTA; CDR2 reads FQGTGA. V gave up 7 bases and J gave up 4 bases, with 19 bases separating them. The length of the CDR3 is 15 residues. The CDR3 DNA follows: TGTGCCAGCACCCCGCGGGGAGGGGAGCGCACTGAAGCTTTCTTT. This encodes CASTPRGGERTEAFF.

This clonotype was counted between two and nine times. The V gene is TRBV5-8, the J gene TRBJ2-2; 7 nucleotides align to TRBD2. The CDR3 totals 14 residues. Trimming at V came to 4 bases and at J to 5 bases, leaving 5 bases not matched to a gene. CDR1 SGHTS and CDR2 YDEGEE come from the germline V gene. DNA for the CDR3: TGTGCCAGCAGCACCGGGGAGGGGACCGGGGAGCTGTTTTTT. Protein sequence: CASSTGEGTGELFF.